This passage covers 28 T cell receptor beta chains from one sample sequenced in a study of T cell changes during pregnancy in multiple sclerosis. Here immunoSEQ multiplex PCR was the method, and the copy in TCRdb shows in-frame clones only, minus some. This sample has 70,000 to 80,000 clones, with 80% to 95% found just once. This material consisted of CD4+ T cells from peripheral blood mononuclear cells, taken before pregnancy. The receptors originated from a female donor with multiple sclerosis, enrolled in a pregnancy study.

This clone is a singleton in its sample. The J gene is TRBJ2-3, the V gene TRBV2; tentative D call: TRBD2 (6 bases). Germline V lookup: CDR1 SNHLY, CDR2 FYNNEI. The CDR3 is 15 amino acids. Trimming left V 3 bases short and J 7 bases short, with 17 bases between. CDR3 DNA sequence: TGTGCCAGCAGTGAGGAGGGAGGCACAGTCTATACGCAGTATTTT. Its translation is CASSEEGGTVYTQYF.

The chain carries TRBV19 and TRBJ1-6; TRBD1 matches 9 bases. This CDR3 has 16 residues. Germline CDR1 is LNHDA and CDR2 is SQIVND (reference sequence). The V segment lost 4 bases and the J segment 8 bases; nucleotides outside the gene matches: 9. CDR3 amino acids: CASSTFAGQGHSPLHF. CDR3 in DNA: TGTGCCAGTAGTACTTTCGCGGGACAGGGCCATTCACCCCTCCACTTT. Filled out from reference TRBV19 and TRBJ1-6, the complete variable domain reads DGGITQSPKYLFRKEGQNVTLSCEQNLNHDAMYWYRQDPGQGLRLIYYSQIVNDFQKGDIAEGYSVSREKKESFPLTVTSAQKNPTAFYLCASSTFAGQGHSPLHFGNGTRLTVT.

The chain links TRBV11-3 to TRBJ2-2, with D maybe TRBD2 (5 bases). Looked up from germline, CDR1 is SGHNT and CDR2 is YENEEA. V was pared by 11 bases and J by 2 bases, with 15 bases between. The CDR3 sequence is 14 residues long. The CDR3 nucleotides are TGTGCCTCCAGCGGACTGCCTAACACCGGGGAGCTGTTTTTT. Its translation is CASSGLPNTGELFF.

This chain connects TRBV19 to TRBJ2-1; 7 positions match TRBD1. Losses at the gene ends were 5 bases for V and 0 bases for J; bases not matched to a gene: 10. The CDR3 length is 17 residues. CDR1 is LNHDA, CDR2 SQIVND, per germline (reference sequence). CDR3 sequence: CASSETDRLSSYNEQFF. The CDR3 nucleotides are TGTGCCAGTAGTGAGACGGACAGGCTCAGCTCCTACAATGAGCAGTTCTTC.

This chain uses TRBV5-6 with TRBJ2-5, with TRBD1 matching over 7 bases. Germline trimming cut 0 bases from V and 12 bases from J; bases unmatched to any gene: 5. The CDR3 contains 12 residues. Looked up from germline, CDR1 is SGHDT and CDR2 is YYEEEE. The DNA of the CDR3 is TGTGCCAGCAGCTTGGACGACAGGGTTAAGTACTTC. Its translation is CASSLDDRVKYF.

This CDR3 reads CASSLKTGGFEQFF. Here the CDR3 DNA reads TGTGCCAGCAGCTTAAAGACAGGGGGCTTTGAGCAGTTCTTC. This chain links TRBV7-6 with TRBJ2-1, with 10 bases identical to TRBD1. V gave up 2 bases and J gave up 9 bases; unmatched junction bases: 4. This CDR3 has 14 amino acids. Germline V gene sequence: CDR1 SGHVS, CDR2 FNYEAQ.

CDR3: CAWREVRGLLTYEQYF. For the CDR3, the DNA is TGTGCCTGGAGAGAGGTGAGAGGGCTACTAACCTACGAGCAGTACTTC. The J gene is TRBJ2-7, the V gene TRBV30; possible D gene TRBD2, 5 bases. CDR1 is GTSNPN and CDR2 is SVGIG in the germline V gene (reference sequence). The CDR3 runs to 16 residues. Deletions cut 3 bases from V and 2 bases from J, with 20 bases between.

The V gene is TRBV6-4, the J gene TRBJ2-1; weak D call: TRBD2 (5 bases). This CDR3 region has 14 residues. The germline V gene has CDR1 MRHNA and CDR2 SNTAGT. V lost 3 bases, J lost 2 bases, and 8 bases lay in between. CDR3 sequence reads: CASSEEGAYNEQFF. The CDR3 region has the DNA TGTGCCAGCAGTGAAGAGGGAGCCTACAATGAGCAGTTCTTC.

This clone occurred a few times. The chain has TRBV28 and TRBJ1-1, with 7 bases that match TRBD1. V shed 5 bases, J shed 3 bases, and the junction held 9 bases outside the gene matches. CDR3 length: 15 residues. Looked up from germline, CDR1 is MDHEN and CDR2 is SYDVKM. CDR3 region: CASSPIDRADTEAFF. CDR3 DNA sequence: TGTGCCAGCAGTCCCATAGACAGGGCTGACACTGAAGCTTTCTTT.

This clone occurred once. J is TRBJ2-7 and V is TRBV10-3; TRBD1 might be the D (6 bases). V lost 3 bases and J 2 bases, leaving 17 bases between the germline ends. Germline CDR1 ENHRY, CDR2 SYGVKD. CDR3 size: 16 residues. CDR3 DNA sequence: TGTGCCATCAGTGAAAGGACAGAAGAACCAGCCTACGAGCAGTACTTC. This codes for CAISERTEEPAYEQYF.

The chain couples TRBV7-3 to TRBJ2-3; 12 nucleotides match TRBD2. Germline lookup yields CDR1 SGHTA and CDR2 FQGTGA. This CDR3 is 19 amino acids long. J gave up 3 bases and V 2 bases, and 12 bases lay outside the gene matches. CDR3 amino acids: CASSLGLGITSGGTDTQYF. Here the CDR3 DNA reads TGTGCCAGCAGCTTAGGGTTGGGTATCACTAGCGGGGGGACAGATACGCAGTATTTT.

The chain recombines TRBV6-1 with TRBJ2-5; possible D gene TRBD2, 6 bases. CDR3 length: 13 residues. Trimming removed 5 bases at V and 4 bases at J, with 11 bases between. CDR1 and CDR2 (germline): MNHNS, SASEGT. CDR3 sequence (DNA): TGTGCCAGCAGTCTCAACGGGAGAGAGACCCAGTACTTC. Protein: CASSLNGRETQYF.

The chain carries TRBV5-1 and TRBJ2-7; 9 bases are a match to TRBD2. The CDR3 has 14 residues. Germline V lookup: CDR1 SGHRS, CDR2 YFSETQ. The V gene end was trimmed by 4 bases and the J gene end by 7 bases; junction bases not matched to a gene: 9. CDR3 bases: TGCGCCAGCAGCCGAAGTAGCGGGAGTCGAGAGCAGTACTTC. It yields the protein CASSRSSGSREQYF.

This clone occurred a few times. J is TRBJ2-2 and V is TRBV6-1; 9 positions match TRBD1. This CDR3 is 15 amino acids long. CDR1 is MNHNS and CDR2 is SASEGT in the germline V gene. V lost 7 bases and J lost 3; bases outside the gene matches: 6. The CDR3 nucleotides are TGTGCCAGCATACCGGGACAGGGACACACCGGGGAGCTGTTTTTT. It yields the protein CASIPGQGHTGELFF.

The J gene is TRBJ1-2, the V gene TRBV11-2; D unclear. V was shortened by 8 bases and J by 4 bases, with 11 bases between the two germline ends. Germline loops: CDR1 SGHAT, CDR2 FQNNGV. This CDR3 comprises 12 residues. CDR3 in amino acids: CASGNPSYGYTF. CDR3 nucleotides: TGTGCCAGCGGTAACCCCAGCTATGGCTACACCTTC. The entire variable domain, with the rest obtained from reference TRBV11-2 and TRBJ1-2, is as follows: EAGVAQSPRYKIIEKRQSVAFWCNPISGHATLYWYQQILGQGPKLLIQFQNNGVVDDSQLPKDRFSAERLKGVDSTLKIQPAKLEDSAVYLCASGNPSYGYTFGSGTRLTVV.

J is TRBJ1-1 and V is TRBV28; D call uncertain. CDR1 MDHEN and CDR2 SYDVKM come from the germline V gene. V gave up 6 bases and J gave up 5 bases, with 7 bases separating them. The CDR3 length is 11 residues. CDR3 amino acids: CASRRSTEAFF. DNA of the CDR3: TGTGCCAGCAGAAGGAGTACTGAAGCTTTCTTT.

CDR3 sequence reads: CASRIAGGMTGELFF. For the CDR3, the DNA is TGCGCCAGCCGAATAGCGGGAGGGATGACCGGGGAGCTGTTTTTT. J is TRBJ2-2 and V is TRBV5-1; 11 nucleotides line up with TRBD2. V was clipped by 7 bases and J by 5 bases; unmatched bases: 7. In germline, CDR1 is SGHRS, CDR2 YFSETQ. This CDR3 spans 15 amino acids.

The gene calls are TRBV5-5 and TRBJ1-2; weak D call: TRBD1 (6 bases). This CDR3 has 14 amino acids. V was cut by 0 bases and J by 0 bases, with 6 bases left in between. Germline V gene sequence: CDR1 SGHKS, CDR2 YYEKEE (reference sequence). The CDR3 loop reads CASSLDRANYGYTF. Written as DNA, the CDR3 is TGTGCCAGCAGCTTGGACAGGGCTAACTATGGCTACACCTTC. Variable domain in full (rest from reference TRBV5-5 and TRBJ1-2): DAGVTQSPTHLIKTRGQQVTLRCSPISGHKSVSWYQQVLGQGPQFIFQYYEKEERGRGNFPDRFSARQFPNYSSELNVNALLLGDSALYLCASSLDRANYGYTFGSGTRLTVV.

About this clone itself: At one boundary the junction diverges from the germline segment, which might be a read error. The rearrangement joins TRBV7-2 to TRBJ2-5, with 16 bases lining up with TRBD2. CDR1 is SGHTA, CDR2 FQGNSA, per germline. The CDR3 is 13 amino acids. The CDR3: CASSLGLAGGEDF. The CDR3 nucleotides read TGTGCCAGCAGCTTGGGACTAGCGGGAGGGGAGGACTTC.

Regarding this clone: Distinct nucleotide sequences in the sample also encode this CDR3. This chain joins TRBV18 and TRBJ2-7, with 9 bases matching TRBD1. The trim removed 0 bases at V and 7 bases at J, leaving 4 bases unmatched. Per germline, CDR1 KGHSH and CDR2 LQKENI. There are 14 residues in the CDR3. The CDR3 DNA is TGTGCCAGCTCACCACCCGGGACAGGGAGAGAGCAGTACTTC. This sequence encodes CASSPPGTGREQYF.

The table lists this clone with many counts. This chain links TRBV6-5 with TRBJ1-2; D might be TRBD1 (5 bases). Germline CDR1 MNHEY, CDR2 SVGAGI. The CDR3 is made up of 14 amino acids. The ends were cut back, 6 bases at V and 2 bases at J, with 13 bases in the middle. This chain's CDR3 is CASRLGGVNYGYTF. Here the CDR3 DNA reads TGTGCCAGCAGATTGGGAGGGGTGAACTATGGCTACACCTTC.

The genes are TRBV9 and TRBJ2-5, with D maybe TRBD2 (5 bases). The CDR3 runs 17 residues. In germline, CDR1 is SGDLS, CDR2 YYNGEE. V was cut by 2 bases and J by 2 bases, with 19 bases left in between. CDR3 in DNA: TGTGCCAGCAGCGTTCACTCGCTGTGGACTTCTCAAGAGACCCAGTACTTC. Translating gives CASSVHSLWTSQETQYF.

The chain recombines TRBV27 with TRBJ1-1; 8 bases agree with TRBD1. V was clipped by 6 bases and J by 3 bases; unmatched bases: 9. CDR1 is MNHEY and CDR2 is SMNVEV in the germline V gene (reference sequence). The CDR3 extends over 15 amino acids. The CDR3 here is CASSPRQGRYTEAFF. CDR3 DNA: TGTGCCAGCAGCCCGAGACAGGGGCGGTACACTGAAGCTTTCTTT.

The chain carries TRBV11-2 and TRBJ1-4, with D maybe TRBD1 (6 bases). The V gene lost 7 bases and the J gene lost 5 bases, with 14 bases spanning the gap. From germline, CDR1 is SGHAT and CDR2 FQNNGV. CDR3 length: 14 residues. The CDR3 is CASTGGPMNEKLFF. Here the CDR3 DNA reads TGTGCCAGCACGGGGGGCCCTATGAATGAAAAACTGTTTTTT.

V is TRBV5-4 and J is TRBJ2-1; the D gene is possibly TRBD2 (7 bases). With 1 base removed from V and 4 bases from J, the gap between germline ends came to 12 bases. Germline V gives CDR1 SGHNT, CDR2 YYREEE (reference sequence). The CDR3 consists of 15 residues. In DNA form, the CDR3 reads TGTGCCAGCAGCTTGTCGGGGGGCGGATACAATGAGCAGTTCTTC. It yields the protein CASSLSGGGYNEQFF.

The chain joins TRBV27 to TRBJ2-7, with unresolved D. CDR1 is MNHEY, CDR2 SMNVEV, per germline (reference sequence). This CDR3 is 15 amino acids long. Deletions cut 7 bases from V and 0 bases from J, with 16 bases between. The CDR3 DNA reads TGTGCCAGCAACCCCTTGCCTACGAGCTCCTACGAGCAGTACTTC. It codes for CASNPLPTSSYEQYF.

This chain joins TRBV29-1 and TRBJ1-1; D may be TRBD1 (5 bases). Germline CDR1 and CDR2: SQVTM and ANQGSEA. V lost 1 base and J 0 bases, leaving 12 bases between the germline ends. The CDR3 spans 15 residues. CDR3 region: CSVEGGGRLNTEAFF. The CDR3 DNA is TGCAGCGTTGAAGGGGGGGGACGGTTGAACACTGAAGCTTTCTTT. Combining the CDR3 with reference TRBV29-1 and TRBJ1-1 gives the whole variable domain SAVISQKPSRDICQRGTSLTIQCQVDSQVTMMFWYRQQPGQSLTLIATANQGSEATYESGFVIDKFPISRPNLTFSTLTVSNMSPEDSSIYLCSVEGGGRLNTEAFFGQGTRLTVV.

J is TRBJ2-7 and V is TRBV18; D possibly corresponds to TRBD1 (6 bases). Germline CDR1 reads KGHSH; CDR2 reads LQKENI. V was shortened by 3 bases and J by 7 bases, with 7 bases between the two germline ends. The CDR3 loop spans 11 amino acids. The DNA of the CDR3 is TGTGCCAGCTCACCGGGGACAGAGCAGTACTTC. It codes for CASSPGTEQYF.